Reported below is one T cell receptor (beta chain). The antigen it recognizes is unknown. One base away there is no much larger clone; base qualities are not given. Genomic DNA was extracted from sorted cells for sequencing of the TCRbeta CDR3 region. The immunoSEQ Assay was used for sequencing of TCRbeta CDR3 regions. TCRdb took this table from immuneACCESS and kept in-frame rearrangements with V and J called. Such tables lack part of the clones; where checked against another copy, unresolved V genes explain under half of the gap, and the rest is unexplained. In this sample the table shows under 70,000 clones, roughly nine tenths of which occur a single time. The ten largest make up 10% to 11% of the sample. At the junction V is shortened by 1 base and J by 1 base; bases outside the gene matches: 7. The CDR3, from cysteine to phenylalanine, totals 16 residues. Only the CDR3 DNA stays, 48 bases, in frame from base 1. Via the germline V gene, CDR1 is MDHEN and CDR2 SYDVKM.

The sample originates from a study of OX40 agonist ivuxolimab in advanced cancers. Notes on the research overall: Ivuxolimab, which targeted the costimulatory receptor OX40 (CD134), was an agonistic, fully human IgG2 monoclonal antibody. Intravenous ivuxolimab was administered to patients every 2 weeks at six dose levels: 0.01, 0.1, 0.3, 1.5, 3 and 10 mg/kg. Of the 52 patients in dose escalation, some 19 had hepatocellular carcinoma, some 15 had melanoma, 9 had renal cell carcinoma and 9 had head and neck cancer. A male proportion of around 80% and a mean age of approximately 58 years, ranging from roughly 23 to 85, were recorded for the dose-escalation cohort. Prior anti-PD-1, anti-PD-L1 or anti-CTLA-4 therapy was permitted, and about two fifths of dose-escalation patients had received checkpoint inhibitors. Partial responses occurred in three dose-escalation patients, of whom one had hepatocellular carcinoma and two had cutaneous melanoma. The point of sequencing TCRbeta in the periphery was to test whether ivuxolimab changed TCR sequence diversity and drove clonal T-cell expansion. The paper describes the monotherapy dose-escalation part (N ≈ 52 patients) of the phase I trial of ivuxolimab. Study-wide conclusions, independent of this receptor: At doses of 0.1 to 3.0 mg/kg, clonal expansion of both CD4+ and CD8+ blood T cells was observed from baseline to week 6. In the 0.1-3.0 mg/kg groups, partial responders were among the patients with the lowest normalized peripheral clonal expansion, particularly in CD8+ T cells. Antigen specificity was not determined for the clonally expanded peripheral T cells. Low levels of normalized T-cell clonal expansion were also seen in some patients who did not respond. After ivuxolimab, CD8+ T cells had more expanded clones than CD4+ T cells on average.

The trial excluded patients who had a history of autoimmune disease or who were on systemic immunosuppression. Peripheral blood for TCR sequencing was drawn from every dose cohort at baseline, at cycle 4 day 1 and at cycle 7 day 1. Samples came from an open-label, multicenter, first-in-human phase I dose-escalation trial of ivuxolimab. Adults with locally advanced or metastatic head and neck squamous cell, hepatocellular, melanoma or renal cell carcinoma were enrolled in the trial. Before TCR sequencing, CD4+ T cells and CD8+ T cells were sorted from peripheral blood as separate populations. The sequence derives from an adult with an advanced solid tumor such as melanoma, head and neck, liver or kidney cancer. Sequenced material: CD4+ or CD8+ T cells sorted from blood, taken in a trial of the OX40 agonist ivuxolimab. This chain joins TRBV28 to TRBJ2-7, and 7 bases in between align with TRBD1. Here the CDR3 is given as CASSLYRGGLSYEQYF. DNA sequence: TGTGCCAGCAGTTTATACAGGGGCGGACTTTCCTACGAGCAGTACTTC.